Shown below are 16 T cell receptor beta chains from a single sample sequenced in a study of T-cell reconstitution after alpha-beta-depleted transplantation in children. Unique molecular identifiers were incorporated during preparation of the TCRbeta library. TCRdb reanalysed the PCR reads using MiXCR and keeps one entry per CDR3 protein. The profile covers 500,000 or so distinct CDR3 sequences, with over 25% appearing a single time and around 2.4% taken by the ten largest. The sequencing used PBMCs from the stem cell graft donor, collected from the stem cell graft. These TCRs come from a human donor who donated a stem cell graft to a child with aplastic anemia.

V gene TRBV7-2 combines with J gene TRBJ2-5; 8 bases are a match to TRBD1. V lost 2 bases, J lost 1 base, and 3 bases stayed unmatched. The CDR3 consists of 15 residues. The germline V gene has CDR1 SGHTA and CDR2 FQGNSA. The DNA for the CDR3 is TGTGCCAGCAGCTTATGGGACAGGATCCAAGAGACCCAGTACTTC. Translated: CASSLWDRIQETQYF. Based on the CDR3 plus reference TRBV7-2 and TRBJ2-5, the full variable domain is GAGVSQSPSNKVTEKGKDVELRCDPISGHTALYWYRQSLGQGLEFLIYFQGNSAPDKSGLPSDRFSAERTGGSVSTLTIQRTQQEDSAVYLCASSLWDRIQETQYFGPGTRLLVL.

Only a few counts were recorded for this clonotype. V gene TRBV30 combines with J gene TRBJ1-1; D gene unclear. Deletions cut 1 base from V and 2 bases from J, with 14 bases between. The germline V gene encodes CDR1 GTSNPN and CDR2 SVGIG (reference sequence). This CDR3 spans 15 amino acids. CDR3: CAWSALGPPNTEAFF. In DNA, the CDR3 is TGTGCCTGGAGTGCGTTGGGCCCACCTAACACTGAAGCTTTCTTT.

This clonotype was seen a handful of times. The CDR3 is CASSLPGTDNSPLHF. In DNA, the CDR3 is TGCGCCAGCAGCTTGCCAGGGACGGATAATTCACCCCTCCACTTT. This chain connects TRBV5-1 to TRBJ1-6; D might be TRBD1 (5 bases). V was pared by 1 base and J by 5 bases, with 10 bases between. The CDR3 sequence is 15 residues long. Germline V lookup: CDR1 SGHRS, CDR2 YFSETQ. Full variable domain (remainder filled in from reference TRBV5-1 and TRBJ1-6): KAGVTQTPRYLIKTRGQQVTLSCSPISGHRSVSWYQQTPGQGLQFLFEYFSETQRNKGNFPGRFSGRQFSNSRSEMNVSTLELGDSALYLCASSLPGTDNSPLHFGNGTRLTVT.

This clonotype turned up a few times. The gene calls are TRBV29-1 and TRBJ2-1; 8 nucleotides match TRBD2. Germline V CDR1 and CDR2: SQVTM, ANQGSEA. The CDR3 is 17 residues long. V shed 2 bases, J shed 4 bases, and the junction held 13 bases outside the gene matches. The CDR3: CSVESLVGLGYYNEQFF. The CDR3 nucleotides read TGCAGCGTTGAATCCTTGGTGGGACTAGGGTATTACAATGAGCAGTTCTTC.

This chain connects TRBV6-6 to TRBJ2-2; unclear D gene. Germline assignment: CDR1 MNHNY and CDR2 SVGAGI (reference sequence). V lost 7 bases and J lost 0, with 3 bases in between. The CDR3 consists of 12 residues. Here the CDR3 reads CASTSNTGELFF. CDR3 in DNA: TGTGCCAGCACGTCGAACACCGGGGAGCTGTTTTTT.

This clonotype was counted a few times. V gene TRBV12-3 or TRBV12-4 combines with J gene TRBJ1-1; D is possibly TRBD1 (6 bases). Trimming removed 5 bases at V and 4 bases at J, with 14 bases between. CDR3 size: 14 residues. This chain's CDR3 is CASSIDRRITEAFF. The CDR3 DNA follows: TGTGCCAGCAGTATCGACAGGAGGATCACTGAAGCTTTCTTT.

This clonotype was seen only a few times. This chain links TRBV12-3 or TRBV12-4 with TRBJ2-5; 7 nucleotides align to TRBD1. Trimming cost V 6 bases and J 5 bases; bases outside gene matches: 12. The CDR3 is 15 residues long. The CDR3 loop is CASSDTGTVSETQYF. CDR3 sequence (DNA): TGTGCCAGCAGCGATACCGGGACAGTCAGCGAGACCCAGTACTTC.

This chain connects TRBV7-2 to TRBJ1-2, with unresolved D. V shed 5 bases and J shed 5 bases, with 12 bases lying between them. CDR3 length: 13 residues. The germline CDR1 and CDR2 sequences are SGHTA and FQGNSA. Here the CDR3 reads CASSRNLGYGYTF. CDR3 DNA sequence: TGTGCCAGCAGCCGAAATTTGGGGTATGGCTACACCTTC.

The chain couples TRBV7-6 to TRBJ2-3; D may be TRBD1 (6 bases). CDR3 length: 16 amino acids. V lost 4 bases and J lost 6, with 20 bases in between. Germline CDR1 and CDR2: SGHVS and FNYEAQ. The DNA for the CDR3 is TGTGCCAGCAGCTCCCTAGGGACATCGACACAGGATACGCAGTATTTT. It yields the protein CASSSLGTSTQDTQYF.

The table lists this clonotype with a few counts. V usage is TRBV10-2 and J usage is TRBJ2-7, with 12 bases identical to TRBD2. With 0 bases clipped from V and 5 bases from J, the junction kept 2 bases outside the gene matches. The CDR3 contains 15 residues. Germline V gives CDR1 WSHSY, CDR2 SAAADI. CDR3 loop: CASSESTSGSHEQYV. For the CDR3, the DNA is TGCGCCAGCAGTGAGTCGACTAGCGGGAGTCACGAGCAGTACGTC.

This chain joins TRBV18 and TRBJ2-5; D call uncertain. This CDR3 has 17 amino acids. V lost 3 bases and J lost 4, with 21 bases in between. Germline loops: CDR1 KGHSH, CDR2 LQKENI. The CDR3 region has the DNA TGTGCCAGCTCACCCTTCGATACCGGGCCTATCGGAGAGACCCAGTACTTC. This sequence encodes CASSPFDTGPIGETQYF.

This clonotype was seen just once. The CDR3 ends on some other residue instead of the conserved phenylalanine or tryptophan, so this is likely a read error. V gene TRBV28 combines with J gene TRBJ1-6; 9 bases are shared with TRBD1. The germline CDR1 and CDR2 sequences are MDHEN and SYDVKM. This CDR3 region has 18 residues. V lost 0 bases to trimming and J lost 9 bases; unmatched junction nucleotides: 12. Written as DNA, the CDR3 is TGTGCCAGCAGTTTATGGGGTGGATGGGGACAGGGAGCTTCACCCCTCCACTTG. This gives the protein CASSLWGGWGQGASPLHL.

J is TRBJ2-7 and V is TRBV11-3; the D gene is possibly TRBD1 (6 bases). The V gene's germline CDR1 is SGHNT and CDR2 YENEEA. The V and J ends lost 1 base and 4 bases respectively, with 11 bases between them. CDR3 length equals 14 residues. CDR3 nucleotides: TGTGCCAGCAGCTTAGCTGGGGACACTTACGAGCAGTACTTC. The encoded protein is CASSLAGDTYEQYF.

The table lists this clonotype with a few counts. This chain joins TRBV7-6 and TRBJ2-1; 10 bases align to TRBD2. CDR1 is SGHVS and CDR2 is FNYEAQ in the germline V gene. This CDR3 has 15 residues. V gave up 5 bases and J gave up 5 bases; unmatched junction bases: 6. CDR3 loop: CASSARTSGNNEQFF. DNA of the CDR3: TGTGCCAGCAGCGCACGGACTAGCGGCAACAATGAGCAGTTCTTC.

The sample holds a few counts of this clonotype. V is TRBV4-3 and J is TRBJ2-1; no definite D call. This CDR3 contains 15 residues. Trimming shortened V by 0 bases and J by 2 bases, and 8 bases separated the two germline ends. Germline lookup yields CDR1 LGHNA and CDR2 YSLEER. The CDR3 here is CASSQDDSAYNEQFF. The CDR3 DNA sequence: TGCGCCAGCAGCCAAGACGATTCCGCCTACAATGAGCAGTTCTTC.

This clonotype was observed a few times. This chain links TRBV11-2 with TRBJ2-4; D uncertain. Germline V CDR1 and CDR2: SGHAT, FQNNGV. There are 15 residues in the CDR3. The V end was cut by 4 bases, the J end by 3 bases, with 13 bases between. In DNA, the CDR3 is TGTGCCAGCAGCTCTATAGCTGTTGTCAAAAACATTCAGTACTTC. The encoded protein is CASSSIAVVKNIQYF.